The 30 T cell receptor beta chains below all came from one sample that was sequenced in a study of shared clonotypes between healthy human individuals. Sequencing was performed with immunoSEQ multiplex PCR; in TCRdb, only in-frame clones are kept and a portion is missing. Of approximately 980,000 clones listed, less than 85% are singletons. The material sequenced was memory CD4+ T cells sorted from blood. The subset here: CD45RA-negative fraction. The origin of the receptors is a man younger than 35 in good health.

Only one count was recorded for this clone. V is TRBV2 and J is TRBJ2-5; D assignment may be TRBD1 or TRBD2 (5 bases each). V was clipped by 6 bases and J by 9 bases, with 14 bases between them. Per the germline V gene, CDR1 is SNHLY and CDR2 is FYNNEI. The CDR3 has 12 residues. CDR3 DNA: TGTGCCAGCAGCCGAGGGGTGGGATCCCAGTACTTC. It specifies CASSRGVGSQYF.

The CDR3 protein is CASTGTPGTVASYEQYF. The CDR3 DNA is TGTGCCAGCACCGGGACTCCTGGGACAGTCGCGTCCTACGAGCAGTACTTC. The rearrangement uses TRBV7-2 and TRBJ2-7; D is perhaps TRBD1 (7 bases). Per the germline V gene, CDR1 is SGHTA and CDR2 is FQGNSA. The CDR3 length is 17 residues. Trimming shortened V by 7 bases and J by 1 base, and 23 bases separated the two germline ends.

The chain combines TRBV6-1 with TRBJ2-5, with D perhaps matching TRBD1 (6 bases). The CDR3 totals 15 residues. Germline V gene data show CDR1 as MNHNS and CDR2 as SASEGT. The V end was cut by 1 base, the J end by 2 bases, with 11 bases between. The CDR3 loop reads CASSEGGRGQETQYF. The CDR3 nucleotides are TGTGCCAGCAGTGAAGGGGGCAGGGGACAAGAGACCCAGTACTTC.

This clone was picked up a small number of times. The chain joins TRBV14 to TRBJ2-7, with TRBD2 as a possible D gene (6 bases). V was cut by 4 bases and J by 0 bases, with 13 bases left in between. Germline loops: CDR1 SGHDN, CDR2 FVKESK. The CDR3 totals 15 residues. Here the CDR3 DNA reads TGTGCCAGCAGCCCCCTCTTCGGGAGCTCCTACGAGCAGTACTTC. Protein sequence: CASSPLFGSSYEQYF.

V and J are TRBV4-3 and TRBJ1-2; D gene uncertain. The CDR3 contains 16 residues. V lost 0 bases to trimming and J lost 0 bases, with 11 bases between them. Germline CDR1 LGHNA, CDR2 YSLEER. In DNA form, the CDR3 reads TGCGCCAGCAGCCAAGATATAACTGTAGCTAACTATGGCTACACCTTC. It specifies CASSQDITVANYGYTF.

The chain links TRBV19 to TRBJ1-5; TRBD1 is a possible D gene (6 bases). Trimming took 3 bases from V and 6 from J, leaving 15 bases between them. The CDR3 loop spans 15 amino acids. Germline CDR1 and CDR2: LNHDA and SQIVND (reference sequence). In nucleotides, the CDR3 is TGTGCCAGTAGTATGCAACAGGGATTGGGTCAGCCCCAGCATTTT. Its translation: CASSMQQGLGQPQHF.

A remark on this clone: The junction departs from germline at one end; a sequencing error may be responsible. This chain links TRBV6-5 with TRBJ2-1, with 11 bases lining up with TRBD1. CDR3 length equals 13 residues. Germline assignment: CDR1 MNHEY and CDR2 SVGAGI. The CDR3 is CASRTSGQGAGVF. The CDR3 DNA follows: TGTGCCAGCAGGACGTCCGGACAGGGGGCCGGGGTCTTC.

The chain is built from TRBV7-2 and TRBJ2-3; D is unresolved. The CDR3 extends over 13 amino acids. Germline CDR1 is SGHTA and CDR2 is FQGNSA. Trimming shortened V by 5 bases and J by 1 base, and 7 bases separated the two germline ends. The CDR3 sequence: CASSPSRTDTQYF. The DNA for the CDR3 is TGTGCCAGCAGCCCCAGCCGCACAGATACGCAGTATTTT.

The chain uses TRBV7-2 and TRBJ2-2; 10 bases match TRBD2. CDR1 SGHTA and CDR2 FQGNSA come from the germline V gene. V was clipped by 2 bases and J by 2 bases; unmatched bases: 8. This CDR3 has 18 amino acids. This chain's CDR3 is CASSLRAAGGPNTGELFF. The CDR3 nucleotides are TGTGCCAGCAGCTTACGGGCAGCGGGAGGGCCAAACACCGGGGAGCTGTTTTTT.

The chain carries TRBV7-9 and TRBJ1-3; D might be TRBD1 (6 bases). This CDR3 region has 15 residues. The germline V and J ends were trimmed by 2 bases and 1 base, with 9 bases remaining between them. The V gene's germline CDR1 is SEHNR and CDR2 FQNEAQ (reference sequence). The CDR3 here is CASSLITGSGNTIYF. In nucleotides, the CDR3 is TGTGCCAGCAGCTTAATCACAGGGTCTGGAAACACCATATATTTT.

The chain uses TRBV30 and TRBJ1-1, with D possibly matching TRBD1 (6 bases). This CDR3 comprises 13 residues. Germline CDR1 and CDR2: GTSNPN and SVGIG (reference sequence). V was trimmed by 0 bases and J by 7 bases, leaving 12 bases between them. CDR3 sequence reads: CAWSVERGFEAFF. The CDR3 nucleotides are TGTGCCTGGAGTGTTGAGAGGGGGTTTGAAGCTTTCTTT.

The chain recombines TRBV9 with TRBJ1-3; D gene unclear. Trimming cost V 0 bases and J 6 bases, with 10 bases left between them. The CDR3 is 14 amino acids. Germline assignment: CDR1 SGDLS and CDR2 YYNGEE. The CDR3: CASSVEAHPNTIYF. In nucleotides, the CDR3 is TGTGCCAGCAGCGTAGAGGCTCACCCAAACACCATATATTTT.

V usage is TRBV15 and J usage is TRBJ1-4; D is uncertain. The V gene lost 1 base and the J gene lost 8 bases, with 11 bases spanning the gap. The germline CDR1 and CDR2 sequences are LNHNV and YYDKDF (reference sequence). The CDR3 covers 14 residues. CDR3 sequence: CATSRGQLAEKLFF. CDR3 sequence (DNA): TGTGCCACCAGCAGAGGGCAGCTTGCCGAAAAACTGTTTTTT.

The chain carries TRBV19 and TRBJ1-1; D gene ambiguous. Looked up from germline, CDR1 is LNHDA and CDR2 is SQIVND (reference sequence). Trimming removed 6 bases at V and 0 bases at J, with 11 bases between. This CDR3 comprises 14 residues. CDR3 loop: CASRIDGLNTEAFF. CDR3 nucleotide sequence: TGTGCCAGTAGAATTGACGGCCTGAACACTGAAGCTTTCTTT.

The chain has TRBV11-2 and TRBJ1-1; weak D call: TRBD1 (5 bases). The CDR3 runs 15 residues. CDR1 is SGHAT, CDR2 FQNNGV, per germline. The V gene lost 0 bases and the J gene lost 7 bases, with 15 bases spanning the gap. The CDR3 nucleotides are TGTGCCAGCAGCTTAGATTATGGGGGGACGGGTGAAGCTTTCTTT. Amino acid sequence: CASSLDYGGTGEAFF.

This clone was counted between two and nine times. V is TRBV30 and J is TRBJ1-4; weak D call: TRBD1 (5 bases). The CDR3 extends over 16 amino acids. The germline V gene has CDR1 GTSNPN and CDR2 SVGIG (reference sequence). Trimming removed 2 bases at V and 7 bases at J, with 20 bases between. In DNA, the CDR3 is TGTGCCTGGAGTTACGGGGTGTGGGGGAGAGGTGAAAAACTGTTTTTT. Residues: CAWSYGVWGRGEKLFF. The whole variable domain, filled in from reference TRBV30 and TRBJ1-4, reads SQTIHQWPATLVQPVGSPLSLECTVEGTSNPNLYWYRQAAGRGLQLLFYSVGIGQISSEVPQNLSASRPQDRQFILSSKKLLLSDSGFYLCAWSYGVWGRGEKLFFGSGTQLSVL.

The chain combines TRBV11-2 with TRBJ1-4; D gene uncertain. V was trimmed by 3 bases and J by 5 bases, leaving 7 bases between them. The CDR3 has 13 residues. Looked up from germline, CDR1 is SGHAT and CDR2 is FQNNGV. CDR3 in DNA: TGTGCCAGCAGCTTTATGAGGAATGAAAAACTGTTTTTT. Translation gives CASSFMRNEKLFF.

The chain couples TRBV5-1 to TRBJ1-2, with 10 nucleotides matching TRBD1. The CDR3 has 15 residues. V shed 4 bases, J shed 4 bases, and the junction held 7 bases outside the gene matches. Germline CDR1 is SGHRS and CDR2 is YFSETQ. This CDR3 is CASSHLTGGSYGYTF. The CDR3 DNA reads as TGCGCCAGCAGCCATCTGACAGGGGGCAGCTATGGCTACACCTTC.

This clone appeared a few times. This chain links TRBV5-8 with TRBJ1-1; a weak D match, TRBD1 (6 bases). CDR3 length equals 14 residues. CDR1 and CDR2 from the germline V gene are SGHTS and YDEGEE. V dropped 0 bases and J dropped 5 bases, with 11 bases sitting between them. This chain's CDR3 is CASSLDGGRTEAFF. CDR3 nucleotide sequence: TGTGCCAGCAGCTTGGATGGGGGCAGGACTGAAGCTTTCTTT. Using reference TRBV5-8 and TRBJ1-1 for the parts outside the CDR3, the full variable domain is EAGVTQSPTHLIKTRGQQATLRCSPISGHTSVYWYQQALGLGLQFLLWYDEGEERNRGNFPPRFSGRQFPNYSSELNVNALELEDSALYLCASSLDGGRTEAFFGQGTRLTVV.

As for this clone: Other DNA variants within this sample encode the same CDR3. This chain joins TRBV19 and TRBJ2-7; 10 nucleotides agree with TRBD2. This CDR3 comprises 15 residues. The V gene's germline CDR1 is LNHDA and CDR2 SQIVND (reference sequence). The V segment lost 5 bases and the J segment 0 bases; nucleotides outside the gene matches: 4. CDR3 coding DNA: TGTGCCAGTAGTGAACTAGCGGGGAACTCCTACGAGCAGTACTTC. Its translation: CASSELAGNSYEQYF.

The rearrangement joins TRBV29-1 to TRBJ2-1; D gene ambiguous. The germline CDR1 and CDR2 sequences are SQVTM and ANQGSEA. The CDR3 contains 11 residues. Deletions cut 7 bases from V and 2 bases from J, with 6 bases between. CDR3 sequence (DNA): TGCAGCGCTTTCCCCTACAATGAGCAGTTCTTC. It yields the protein CSAFPYNEQFF.

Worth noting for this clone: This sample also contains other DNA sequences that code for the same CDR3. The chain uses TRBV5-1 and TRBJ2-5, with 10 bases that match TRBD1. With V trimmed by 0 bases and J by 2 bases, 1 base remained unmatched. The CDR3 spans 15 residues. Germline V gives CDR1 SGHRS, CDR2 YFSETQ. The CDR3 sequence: CASSLGQGAQETQYF. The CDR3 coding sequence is TGCGCCAGCAGCTTGGGACAGGGGGCACAAGAGACCCAGTACTTC.

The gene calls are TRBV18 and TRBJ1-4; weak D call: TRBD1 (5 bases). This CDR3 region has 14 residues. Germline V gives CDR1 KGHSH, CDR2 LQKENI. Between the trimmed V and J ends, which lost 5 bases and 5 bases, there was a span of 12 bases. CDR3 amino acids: CASSAGTGNEKLFF. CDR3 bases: TGTGCCAGCTCAGCCGGGACTGGGAATGAAAAACTGTTTTTT.

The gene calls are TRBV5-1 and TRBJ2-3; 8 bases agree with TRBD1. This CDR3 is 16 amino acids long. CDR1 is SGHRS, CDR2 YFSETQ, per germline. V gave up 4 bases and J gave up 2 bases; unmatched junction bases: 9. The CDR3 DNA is TGCGCCAGCAGCCGATGGGGACAGGACCCCACAGATACGCAGTATTTT. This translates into CASSRWGQDPTDTQYF. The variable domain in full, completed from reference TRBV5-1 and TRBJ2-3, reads KAGVTQTPRYLIKTRGQQVTLSCSPISGHRSVSWYQQTPGQGLQFLFEYFSETQRNKGNFPGRFSGRQFSNSRSEMNVSTLELGDSALYLCASSRWGQDPTDTQYFGPGTRLTVL.

In nucleotides, the CDR3 is TGCAGCGTTGGTCAAGAAAACACCATATATTTT. It translates to CSVGQENTIYF. The rearrangement links TRBV29-1 to TRBJ1-3; D unclear. CDR1 is SQVTM, CDR2 ANQGSEA, per germline. The CDR3 length is 11 residues. Deletions cut 4 bases from V and 6 bases from J, with 7 bases between.

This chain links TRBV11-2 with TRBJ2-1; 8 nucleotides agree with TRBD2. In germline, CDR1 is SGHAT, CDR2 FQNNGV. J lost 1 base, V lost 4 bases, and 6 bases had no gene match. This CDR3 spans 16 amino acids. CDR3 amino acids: CASSSLAGPSYNEQFF. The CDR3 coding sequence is TGTGCCAGCAGCTCCTTAGCGGGACCTTCCTACAATGAGCAGTTCTTC.

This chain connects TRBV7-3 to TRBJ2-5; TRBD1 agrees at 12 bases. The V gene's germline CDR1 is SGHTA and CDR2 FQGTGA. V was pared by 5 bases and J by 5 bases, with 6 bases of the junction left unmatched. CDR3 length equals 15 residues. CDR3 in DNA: TGTGCCAGCAGCCCGGGACAGGGGGCTTGGGAGACCCAGTACTTC. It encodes CASSPGQGAWETQYF. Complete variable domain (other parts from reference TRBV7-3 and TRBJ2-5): GAGVSQTPSNKVTEKGKYVELRCDPISGHTALYWYRQSLGQGPEFLIYFQGTGAADDSGLPNDRFFAVRPEGSVSTLKIQRTERGDSAVYLCASSPGQGAWETQYFGPGTRLLVL.

The CDR3 is CASSGTDRSSNTIYF. In DNA, the CDR3 is TGTGCCAGCAGCGGAACGGACAGGTCGTCCAACACCATATATTTT. This chain uses TRBV5-8 with TRBJ1-3; 7 nucleotides agree with TRBD1. Germline loops: CDR1 SGHTS, CDR2 YDEGEE. After removal of 4 bases from V and 7 bases from J, the junction contained 11 bases not matched to a gene. This CDR3 contains 15 residues.

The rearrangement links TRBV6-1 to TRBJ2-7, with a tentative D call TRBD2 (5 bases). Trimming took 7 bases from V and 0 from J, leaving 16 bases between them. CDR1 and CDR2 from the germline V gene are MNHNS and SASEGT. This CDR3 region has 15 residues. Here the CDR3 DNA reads TGTGCCAGCATTCGACTACGGGTGGGCTCCTACGAGCAGTACTTC. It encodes CASIRLRVGSYEQYF.

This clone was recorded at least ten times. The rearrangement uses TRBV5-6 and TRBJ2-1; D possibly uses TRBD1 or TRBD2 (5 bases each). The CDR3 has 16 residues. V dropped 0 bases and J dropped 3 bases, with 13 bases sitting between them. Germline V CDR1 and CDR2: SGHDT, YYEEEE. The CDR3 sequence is CASSLVGAAIYNEQFF. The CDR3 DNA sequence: TGTGCCAGCAGCTTGGTCGGGGCCGCTATCTACAATGAGCAGTTCTTC.